The TCR beta chain under discussion was sequenced for a study of blood T cell repertoires in COVID-19. CDR1 is SGHVS and CDR2 is FQNEAQ in the germline V gene. This CDR3 has 15 residues. Trimming cost V 4 bases and J 8 bases; bases outside gene matches: 9. Two consecutive negative NP/OP PCR tests, clearance, or resolved symptoms defined Cohort 3 recovery. Repertoires were generated with immunoSEQ multiplex PCR, while TCRdb's copy carries only in-frame clones and drops some. The sample shows 300,000 to 400,000 clones, 90% of them seen only once. The receptor comes from a man in his fifties or sixties who had recovered from COVID-19. The chain joins TRBV7-8 to TRBJ2-1; 9 bases align to TRBD1. The sample comprised PBMCs or T cells enriched from blood (not recorded which). The CDR3 here is CASSSPGQGSHEQFF. The CDR3 DNA is TGTGCCAGCAGCTCACCGGGACAGGGTTCCCATGAGCAGTTCTTC.